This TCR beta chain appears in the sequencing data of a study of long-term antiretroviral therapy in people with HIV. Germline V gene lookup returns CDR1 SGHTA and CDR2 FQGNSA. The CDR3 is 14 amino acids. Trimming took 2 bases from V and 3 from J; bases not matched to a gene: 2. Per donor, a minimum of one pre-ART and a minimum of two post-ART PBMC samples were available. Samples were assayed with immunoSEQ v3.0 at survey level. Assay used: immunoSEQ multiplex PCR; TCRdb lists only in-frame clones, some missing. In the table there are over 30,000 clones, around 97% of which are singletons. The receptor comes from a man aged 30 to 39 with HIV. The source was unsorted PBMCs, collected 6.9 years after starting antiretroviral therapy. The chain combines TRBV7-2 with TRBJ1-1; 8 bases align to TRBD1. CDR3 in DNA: TGTGCCAGCAGCTTAAGACAGGGGCACACTGAAGCTTTCTTT. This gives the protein CASSLRQGHTEAFF.